This TCR beta chain originates from a study of T cell responses to AZD1222 COVID-19 vaccine. Whole-study findings and limits: Donors were largely white British and mainly female; clonal diversity was possibly underestimated. Unmutated variant regions are reportedly targeted by nearly half of spike-specific TCRs. The study found vaccine-associated CD4 TCRs spanning spike, dominant at 160-218 and 743-854.

Note on this clone: Its target is not known.

The repertoire was sequenced with immunoSEQ multiplex PCR; TCRdb's copy has only in-frame clones and lacks some. Of about 99,000 clones in the sample, around nine tenths were seen once. The CDR3 covers 13 residues. Germline CDR1 is SGHDT and CDR2 is YYEEEE. Deletions cut 4 bases from V and 8 bases from J, with 13 bases between. This rearrangement joins TRBV5-6 to TRBJ1-3; the D is unclear. This receptor was taken from an adult in good health. Material: peripheral blood, obtained on day 0 of AZD1222 vaccination. The CDR3 nucleotides are TGTGCCAGCAGCCCGGTGAACGGGTACACCATATATTTT. As protein: CASSPVNGYTIYF.